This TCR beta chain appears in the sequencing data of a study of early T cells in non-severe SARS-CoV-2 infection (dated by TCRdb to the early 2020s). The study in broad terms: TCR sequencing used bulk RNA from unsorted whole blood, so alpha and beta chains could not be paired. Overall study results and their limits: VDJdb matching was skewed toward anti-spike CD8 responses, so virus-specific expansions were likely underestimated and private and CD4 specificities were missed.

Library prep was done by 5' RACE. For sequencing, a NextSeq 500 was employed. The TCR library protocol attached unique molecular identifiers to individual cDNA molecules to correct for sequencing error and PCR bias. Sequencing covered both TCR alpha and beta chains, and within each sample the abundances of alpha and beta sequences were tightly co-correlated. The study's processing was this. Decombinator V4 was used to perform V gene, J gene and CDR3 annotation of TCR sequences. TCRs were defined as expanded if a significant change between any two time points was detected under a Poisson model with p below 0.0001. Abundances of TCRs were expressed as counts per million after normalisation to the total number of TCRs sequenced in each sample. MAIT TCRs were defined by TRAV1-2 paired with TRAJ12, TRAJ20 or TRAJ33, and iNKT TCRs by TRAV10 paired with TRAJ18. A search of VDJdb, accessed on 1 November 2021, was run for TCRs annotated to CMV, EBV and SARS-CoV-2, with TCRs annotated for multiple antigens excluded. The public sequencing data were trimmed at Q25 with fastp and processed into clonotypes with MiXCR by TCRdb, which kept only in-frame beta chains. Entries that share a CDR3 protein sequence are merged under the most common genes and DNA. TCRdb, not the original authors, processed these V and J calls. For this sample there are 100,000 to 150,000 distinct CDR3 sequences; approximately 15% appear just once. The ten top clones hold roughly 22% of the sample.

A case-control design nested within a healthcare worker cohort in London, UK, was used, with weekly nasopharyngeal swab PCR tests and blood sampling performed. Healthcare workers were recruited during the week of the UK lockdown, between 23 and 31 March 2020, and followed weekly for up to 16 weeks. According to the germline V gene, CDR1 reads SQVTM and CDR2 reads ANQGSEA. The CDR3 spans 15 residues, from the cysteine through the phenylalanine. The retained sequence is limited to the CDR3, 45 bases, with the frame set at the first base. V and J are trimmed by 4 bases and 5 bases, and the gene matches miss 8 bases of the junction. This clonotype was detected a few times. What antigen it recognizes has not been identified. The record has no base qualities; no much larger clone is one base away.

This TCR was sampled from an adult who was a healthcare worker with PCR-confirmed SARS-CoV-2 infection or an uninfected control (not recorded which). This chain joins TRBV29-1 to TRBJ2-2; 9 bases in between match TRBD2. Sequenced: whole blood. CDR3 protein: CSVGAGTSFTGELFF. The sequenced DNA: TGCAGCGTTGGGGCCGGGACTAGCTTTACCGGGGAGCTGTTTTTT.